A selection of T cell receptor beta chains follows, all from one sample in a study of response to subunit inactivated influenza vaccine. TCRdb analysed the RT-PCR reads with MiXCR anew, one entry per CDR3 protein. The sample has 450,000 to 600,000 distinct CDR3 sequences, around 8% seen once. Material: PBMCs from blood, obtained about 23 months after vaccination. The receptors come from a man between 50 and 75 years old who received an inactivated influenza vaccine. CDR3s include the opening cysteine and the closing phenylalanine or tryptophan. A D gene is named only where the DNA matches it firmly. For some rows the clone size is stated as once, few or many, or as a class when expanded; others skip it.

abundance	d_gene	v_gene	j_gene	CDR3aa	CDR3nt
few	TRBD1	TRBV10-2	TRBJ2-4	CASSEGGQGKNIQYF	TGCGCCAGCAGTGAAGGGGGACAGGGCAAAAACATTCAGTACTTC
many	NA	TRBV20-1	TRBJ2-7	CSARPPSTIEQYF	TGCAGTGCCCGCCCTCCCAGTACCATCGAGCAGTACTTC
few	TRBD1	TRBV4-2	TRBJ1-4	CASSQPQGTGEKLFF	TGTGCCAGCAGCCAACCACAGGGGACAGGGGAAAAACTGTTTTTT
NA	TRBD2	TRBV20-1	TRBJ2-1	CSARDRRETFLLDEQFF	TGCAGTGCTAGAGATCGGCGGGAGACGTTTCTGCTCGATGAGCAGTTCTTC
few	NA	TRBV29-1	TRBJ2-3	CSVDGVGVYTDTQYF	TGCAGCGTTGATGGTGTGGGAGTTTACACAGATACGCAGTATTTT
NA	NA	TRBV5-6	TRBJ2-3	CASSEDPGRDTQYF	TGTGCCAGCAGTGAGGACCCTGGTCGTGATACGCAGTATTTT
many	TRBD1	TRBV5-1	TRBJ1-1	CASSLFEGAGTEAFF	TGCGCCAGCAGCTTGTTCGAGGGGGCAGGTACTGAAGCTTTCTTT
many	NA	TRBV7-2	TRBJ2-2	CASSLGRTSGAGELFF	TGTGCCAGCAGCTTAGGGCGTACGTCGGGGGCCGGGGAGCTGTTTTTT
NA	NA	TRBV5-1	TRBJ2-2	CASSLTGRDGELFF	TGCGCCAGCAGCTTGACGGGACGGGACGGGGAGCTGTTTTTT
NA	NA	TRBV12-5	TRBJ2-3	CASGLFMSDTQYF	TGTGCTAGTGGTTTGTTCATGTCAGATACGCAGTATTTT
NA	NA	TRBV18	TRBJ1-4	CASSLNLAGANEKLFF	TGTGCCAGCTCCCTAAACCTTGCAGGGGCGAATGAAAAACTGTTTTTT
few	TRBD1	TRBV5-1	TRBJ2-1	CASSYGTANEQFF	TGCGCCAGCAGCTATGGGACAGCTAATGAGCAGTTCTTC
many	TRBD2	TRBV7-3	TRBJ2-2	CASSGGLATGELFF	TGTGCCAGCAGCGGGGGACTAGCTACCGGGGAGCTGTTTTTT
few	NA	TRBV20-1	TRBJ2-3	CSTDTQYF	TGCAGTACAGATACGCAGTATTTT
many	TRBD2	TRBV12-3/TRBV12-4	TRBJ2-5	CASSGLAGGQETQYF	TGTGCCAGCAGCGGACTAGCGGGGGGTCAAGAGACCCAGTACTTC
NA	TRBD1	TRBV20-1	TRBJ1-2	CSARMAGTGLGYTF	TGCAGTGCTAGAATGGCCGGGACAGGGCTTGGCTACACCTTC
NA	NA	TRBV28	TRBJ2-5	CASSLLWGFTQETQYF	TGTGCCAGCAGTTTATTATGGGGGTTCACTCAAGAGACCCAGTACTTC
NA	NA	TRBV7-9	TRBJ2-2	CASSLRSQGANTGELFF	TGTGCCAGCAGCTTAAGGAGTCAGGGTGCGAACACCGGGGAGCTGTTTTTT
NA	NA	TRBV2	TRBJ1-1	CASSDLDPTGGAFF	TGTGCCAGCAGTGACCTAGATCCGACCGGTGGAGCTTTCTTT
many	TRBD1	TRBV7-3	TRBJ2-1	CASSKDRGSYNEQFF	TGTGCCAGCAGCAAGGACAGGGGCTCCTACAATGAGCAGTTCTTC
many	NA	TRBV7-8	TRBJ2-1	CASSPRDSSKYNEQFF	TGTGCCAGCAGCCCCCGGGACTCCAGCAAATACAATGAGCAGTTCTTC
many	TRBD2	TRBV20-1	TRBJ2-7	CSARDWLAGHYEQYF	TGCAGTGCTAGAGATTGGCTAGCGGGACACTACGAGCAGTACTTC
few	NA	TRBV7-2	TRBJ2-2	CASSARGGLPGELFF	TGTGCCAGCAGCGCAAGAGGAGGGCTCCCCGGGGAGCTGTTTTTT
NA	TRBD1	TRBV4-2	TRBJ2-5	CANSQGQDRYEETQYF	TGTGCCAACAGCCAAGGACAGGACCGCTACGAAGAGACCCAGTACTTC
few	NA	TRBV5-1	TRBJ2-1	CASSQSRTYNEQFF	TGCGCCAGCAGCCAGTCTAGAACCTACAATGAGCAGTTCTTC
NA	TRBD1	TRBV5-1	TRBJ2-2	CASSPGQMASGELFF	TGCGCCAGCAGCCCGGGACAGATGGCGTCCGGGGAGCTGTTTTTT
many	TRBD1	TRBV29-1	TRBJ2-1	CSVPLLGTGVYNEQFF	TGCAGCGTTCCCCTCCTCGGGACAGGGGTTTACAATGAGCAGTTCTTC
NA	NA	TRBV5-5	TRBJ1-5	CASSLYGDQPQHF	TGTGCCAGCAGCTTGTATGGGGATCAGCCCCAGCATTTT
NA	NA	TRBV3-1	TRBJ2-2	CASSPAWGTGELFF	TGTGCCAGCAGCCCGGCCTGGGGCACCGGGGAGCTGTTTTTT
many	NA	TRBV5-6	TRBJ2-7	CASSAARSYEQYF	TGTGCCAGCAGCGCCGCCAGGTCCTACGAGCAGTACTTC
NA	NA	TRBV11-2	TRBJ2-1	CASNLGGGLSSYNEQFF	TGTGCCAGCAACCTGGGAGGGGGGCTAAGCTCCTACAATGAGCAGTTCTTC
NA	NA	TRBV11-1	TRBJ2-1	CASSLASGVDEQFF	TGTGCCAGCAGCTTAGCTTCGGGAGTAGATGAGCAGTTCTTC
few	TRBD2	TRBV5-1	TRBJ2-3	CASSWGTSGNTDTQYF	TGCGCCAGCAGCTGGGGGACTAGCGGTAACACAGATACGCAGTATTTT
NA	NA	TRBV7-6	TRBJ2-2	CASSSRATITSAGELFF	TGTGCCAGCAGCTCGAGGGCGACGATCACGAGCGCCGGGGAGCTGTTTTTT
NA	TRBD1	TRBV7-2	TRBJ1-5	CASSSDRGSQPQHF	TGTGCCAGCAGCTCGGACAGGGGTTCCCAGCCCCAGCATTTT
NA	NA	TRBV7-8	TRBJ2-5	CASSLGVLGVYQETQYF	TGTGCCAGCAGCTTAGGGGTTCTAGGGGTCTACCAAGAGACCCAGTACTTC
NA	NA	TRBV7-3	TRBJ1-1	CASSPGTQAEAFF	TGTGCCAGCAGCCCTGGGACACAGGCTGAAGCTTTCTTT
few	TRBD2	TRBV4-2	TRBJ2-3	CASSQDVLAGGRTDTQYF	TGTGCCAGCAGCCAAGATGTACTAGCGGGGGGACGCACAGATACGCAGTATTTT
NA	NA	TRBV5-1	TRBJ1-4	CASSLAVVATNEKLFF	TGCGCCAGCAGCTTGGCTGTAGTTGCAACTAATGAAAAACTGTTTTTT
NA	NA	TRBV4-2	TRBJ1-2	CASSQDKNIPNYGYTF	TGTGCCAGCAGCCAAGATAAGAATATCCCCAACTATGGCTACACCTTC
many	NA	TRBV7-8	TRBJ2-1	CASSLADRSYNEQFF	TGTGCCAGCAGCTTAGCGGACCGCTCCTACAATGAGCAGTTCTTC